The clone carrying this T cell receptor (beta chain) has more than one count but fewer than ten. Its target is unknown. The V end lost 0 bases, the J end lost 11 bases, and 14 bases lay between the germline ends. The germline CDR1 and CDR2 sequences are MNHNS and SASEGT. The CDR3 runs 13 residues. Preparing the TCRbeta library involved the use of unique molecular identifiers. TCRdb independently ran MiXCR on the PCR reads; one entry per CDR3 protein. The sample lists 100,000 to 150,000 distinct CDR3 sequences, about 23% occurring once. This sample stems from a study of T-cell reconstitution after alpha-beta-depleted transplantation in children. The study's findings and limits: The study traced high day-60 TCRbeta diversity in some patients to surviving recipient T cells and thymic progenitors.

This clonotype was obtained from a male patient aged 2 to 10 who had a stem cell transplant for chronic granulomatous disease, so the T cells may come from the graft donor. Sequencing used PBMCs, mostly from graft donor cells, obtained 180 days after TCRalphabeta/CD19-depleted stem cell transplant. The chain employs TRBV6-1 and TRBJ2-7, with D perhaps matching TRBD1 (6 bases). Written as DNA, the CDR3 is TGTGCCAGCAGTGAAGCTCGGCAGGGGATGAAGTACTTC. Translation: CASSEARQGMKYF.